This T cell receptor (beta chain) came from a study of cytomegalovirus exposure and HLA in healthy donors. Study summary: There were roughly 110 million unique TCR beta sequences, drawn from around 180 million T cells, in an earlier analysis. Genetic ancestry analysis placed over 75% of the 300 to 500 donors that were genotyped in the Caucasian-associated cluster.

The PCR contained 60 Vbeta and 13 Jbeta primers. As originally analysed: Later, roughly 86 million unique TCR beta chains were counted in an analysis, and approximately 9.9 million of them were shared. Here immunoSEQ multiplex PCR was the method, and the copy in TCRdb shows in-frame clones only, minus some. V, J and clone size derive from that table, while D and trimming were established from the DNA sequence. The sample has about 190,000 clones; about 80% are singletons. The CDR3 has 14 amino acids. V dropped 4 bases and J dropped 4 bases, with 13 bases sitting between them. CDR1 and CDR2 from the germline V gene are LNHNV and YYDKDF (reference sequence).

V usage is TRBV15 and J usage is TRBJ1-2; tentative D call: TRBD1 (5 bases). Sequenced sample: PBMCs. This clonotype was sampled from a woman between 40 and 50 years old in good health and CMV-seronegative. CDR3 residues: CATSKGGGTYGYTF. The CDR3 DNA reads TGTGCCACCAGCAAAGGTGGGGGGACCTATGGCTACACCTTC.